A selection of T cell receptor beta chains follows, all from one sample in a study of cytomegalovirus exposure and HLA in healthy donors. TCRdb's table, derived via immunoSEQ multiplex PCR, lists solely in-frame clones and lacks some. The table shows about 100,000 clones, with more than 65% occurring only once. The sequencing sample was made of PBMCs. The receptors were sampled from a woman between 18 and 30 years old in good health and CMV-seronegative. Each CDR3 is given with its conserved first and last residue. Each record gives: V gene, J gene, CDR3 protein.

TRBV5-1	TRBJ2-5	CASSLPGEETQYF
TRBV5-4	TRBJ2-2	CASSLARAGGELFF
TRBV6-6	TRBJ1-5	CASSYSTRVDQPQHF
TRBV7-8	TRBJ2-1	CASSLSWTGPYNEQFF
TRBV28	TRBJ1-3	CASSFDRAGNTIYF
TRBV7-9	TRBJ2-6	CSSSPVFSGANVLTF
TRBV5-1	TRBJ2-5	CASSLVPSGGSETQYF
TRBV15	TRBJ2-5	CATTRVRRETQYF
TRBV5-1	TRBJ2-7	CASSDLRGLYEQYF
TRBV9	TRBJ2-7	CASSVAGAGHLYEQYF
TRBV28	TRBJ1-5	CASSRTGRGHNQPQHF
TRBV18	TRBJ1-5	CASSPPGRYQPQHF
TRBV5-1	TRBJ2-6	CASSPSGGPSGANVLTF
TRBV6-5	TRBJ1-2	CASSYSGGIGYGYTF
TRBV5-1	TRBJ2-7	CASSPQLAGSSEQYF
TRBV11-2	TRBJ1-3	CASSSGGDSGNTIYF
TRBV6-5	TRBJ1-6	CASSLEDRGNSPLHF
TRBV4-1	TRBJ2-1	CASSQANGQGSYNEQFF
TRBV10-2	TRBJ1-6	CASSEGAGNSPLHF
TRBV30	TRBJ2-2	CASRRSRHNTGELFF
TRBV25-1	TRBJ2-3	CASSVQGTDTQYF
TRBV28	TRBJ1-2	CASGTGGYTF
TRBV15	TRBJ2-7	CATSRDRASSAYEQYF
TRBV5-4	TRBJ1-2	CASSWGQGANGYTF
TRBV7-2	TRBJ2-1	CASSIPTKSGFFGEQFF
TRBV7-9	TRBJ1-2	CASSGQGNGYTF
TRBV4-1	TRBJ2-7	CASSQERDSNYEQYF
TRBV6-5	TRBJ2-3	CASSPTGAFLDTQYF
TRBV2	TRBJ1-4	CASSAWDRGAANEKLFF
TRBV4-1	TRBJ1-2	CASSQGQPRSAGSRVSGYTF
TRBV11-1	TRBJ1-1	CASSLVETGGTEAFF
TRBV5-6	TRBJ2-5	CASSLRTGLQETQYF
TRBV7-2	TRBJ1-1	CASSLARGGGPREAFF
TRBV27	TRBJ2-2	CASSFASATSDNANTGELFF
TRBV7-9	TRBJ1-1	CSSSIDRGGTEAFF
TRBV19	TRBJ1-5	CASSPLGDRVNQPYYSNQPQHF
TRBV10-3	TRBJ1-5	CAISESSGDQPQHF
TRBV25-1	TRBJ2-2	CASSRTSRGSGELFF
TRBV7-8	TRBJ2-7	CASSLEAGTYEQYF
TRBV11-2	TRBJ2-5	CATRLREGHETQYF
TRBV7-9	TRBJ2-5	CASSQTNRDRETQYF
TRBV27	TRBJ2-7	CASSSKTGFSYEQYF
TRBV30	TRBJ1-4	CAWSVLGTGVEKLFF
TRBV4-3	TRBJ2-3	CASSHDSLSDTQYF
TRBV6-6	TRBJ1-5	CASSQGGSSGQPQHF
TRBV10-3	TRBJ2-7	CAISDVGTGATYEQYF
TRBV20-1	TRBJ2-1	CSASEERGGFF
TRBV28	TRBJ2-7	CASSPGGERAEQYF
TRBV30	TRBJ2-5	CACQGKGGETQYF
TRBV7-9	TRBJ2-7	CSSSFSGYEQYF
TRBV9	TRBJ1-1	CASSLDRASQAFF
TRBV7-9	TRBJ2-7	CSSRIGGSYEQYF
TRBV10-3	TRBJ2-7	CAISLGSGSYEQYF
TRBV7-8	NA	CASSLGRERSYEQYF
TRBV7-2	TRBJ2-7	CASSPRQVSSYEQYF
TRBV7-7	TRBJ2-7	CASSLGLAGEKQYF
TRBV28	TRBJ2-2	CASSTYQYQGTGELFF
TRBV6-6	TRBJ2-5	CASSQSRQTQETQYF
TRBV30	TRBJ2-2	CAWTSPHRVTGELFF